This TCR beta chain was sequenced in a study of cytomegalovirus exposure and HLA in healthy donors. The study, taken as a whole, reports: The classifier was said to identify cytomegalovirus status with high specificity and sensitivity.

Note on this clone: Its antigen is still unknown.

Generated by immunoSEQ multiplex PCR, the TCRdb table keeps only in-frame clones and is missing some. The data contain about 79,000 clones, 80% to 95% of them singletons. This TCR was recovered from a woman in her twenties or thirties in good health and CMV-seronegative. The sequencing input was PBMCs.

In DNA, the CDR3 is TGTGCCAGTAGTAGCCGACAGGATGAGCAGTTCTTC. Encoded protein: CASSSRQDEQFF. V usage is TRBV19 and J usage is TRBJ2-1; TRBD1 is a possible D gene (6 bases). V lost 4 bases and J 8 bases, leaving 9 bases between the germline ends. Germline CDR1 and CDR2: LNHDA and SQIVND (reference sequence). This CDR3 is 12 amino acids long.